This T cell receptor (beta chain) appears in the sequencing data of a study of blood T cell repertoires in COVID-19. As for the study in general: T cells, B-cell-depleted T cells, or PBMCs provided the cDNA or gDNA that served as material.

The germline V gene encodes CDR1 MDHEN and CDR2 SYDVKM. The trim removed 6 bases at V and 6 bases at J, leaving 11 bases unmatched. This CDR3 is built from 15 residues. Measured with immunoSEQ multiplex PCR; TCRdb has only the in-frame clones, and not every one. The sample shows a few hundred thousand clones, 85% of them seen only once. This clone was picked up a small number of times. In Cohort 3, a recovered donor had either two negative PCRs, clearance, or symptom resolution. Specimen: PBMCs or T cells enriched from blood (not recorded which). The chain links TRBV28 to TRBJ1-5, with 7 bases that match TRBD1. The receptor was isolated from a woman aged 45-60 years who had recovered from COVID-19. The CDR3 loop reads CASSPRTGGSQPQHF. The CDR3, as DNA: TGTGCCAGCAGCCCCAGGACAGGTGGTAGTCAGCCCCAGCATTTT.